Presented here are 20 T cell receptor beta chains from one specimen sequenced in a study of OX40 agonist ivuxolimab in advanced cancers. Profiled with immunoSEQ multiplex PCR; TCRdb holds only in-frame clones, not every one. The table lists 25,000 to 30,000 clones, 79% of them singletons. Sequences were derived from CD4+ or CD8+ T cells sorted from blood, sampled in a trial of the OX40 agonist ivuxolimab. These receptors were obtained from an adult with an advanced solid tumor such as melanoma, head and neck, liver or kidney cancer.

The sample holds one count of this clone. J is TRBJ2-5 and V is TRBV27; no definite D call. The CDR3 totals 12 residues. CDR1 MNHEY and CDR2 SMNVEV come from the germline V gene (reference sequence). Trimming left V 4 bases short and J 5 bases short, with 8 bases between. The CDR3 sequence: CASSSTFETQYF. The CDR3 DNA reads TGTGCCAGCAGTTCCACCTTCGAGACCCAGTACTTC.

The J gene is TRBJ2-3, the V gene TRBV2; 10 nucleotides agree with TRBD2. CDR1 and CDR2 from the germline V gene are SNHLY and FYNNEI. The CDR3 is made up of 17 amino acids. Losses at the gene ends were 10 bases for V and 0 bases for J; bases not matched to a gene: 13. CDR3 residues: CAIVGVAGGPSTDTQYF. CDR3 DNA: TGTGCCATTGTAGGGGTAGCGGGGGGCCCCAGCACAGATACGCAGTATTTT.

The V gene is TRBV27, the J gene TRBJ1-1; perhaps TRBD1 as D (6 bases). Looked up from germline, CDR1 is MNHEY and CDR2 is SMNVEV (reference sequence). This CDR3 is 15 amino acids long. V was cut by 7 bases and J by 2 bases, with 17 bases left in between. The CDR3 loop reads CASTADRSSNTEAFF. The CDR3 DNA sequence: TGTGCCAGCACAGCCGACAGGTCTTCTAACACTGAAGCTTTCTTT.

V and J are TRBV7-9 and TRBJ2-5; the match to TRBD1 covers 7 bases. The V segment lost 5 bases and the J segment 1 base; nucleotides outside the gene matches: 4. The CDR3 sequence is 14 residues long. Germline V CDR1 and CDR2: SEHNR, FQNEAQ (reference sequence). The CDR3: CASSPRTGQETQYF. CDR3 DNA: TGTGCCAGCAGCCCCCGGACAGGCCAAGAGACCCAGTACTTC.

A note on this clone: An end of the junction does not agree with germline; a read error may underlie this. The V and J genes are TRBV7-9 and TRBJ2-1; 9 bases agree with TRBD1. Germline lookup yields CDR1 SEHNR and CDR2 FQNEAQ (reference sequence). The CDR3 loop spans 14 amino acids. CDR3 protein: CASSPPGTGITRVF. The CDR3 bases are TGTGCCAGCAGCCCCCCCGGGACAGGGATAACCAGGGTCTTC.

The rearrangement links TRBV28 to TRBJ2-3; 12 nucleotides line up with TRBD2. Germline V CDR1 and CDR2: MDHEN, SYDVKM. Trimming took 4 bases from V and 3 from J; bases not matched to a gene: 17. The CDR3 loop spans 20 amino acids. The CDR3 DNA reads as TGTGCCAGCAGTTCCCCCCTCTTCACTTCTAGCGGGGGGGAAACAGATACGCAGTATTTT. As protein: CASSSPLFTSSGGETDTQYF.

The V gene is TRBV19, the J gene TRBJ1-5, with 7 bases lining up with TRBD1. Germline V CDR1 and CDR2: LNHDA, SQIVND (reference sequence). The CDR3 sequence is 15 residues long. J lost 6 bases, V lost 5 bases, and 10 bases had no gene match. The CDR3 coding sequence is TGTGCCAGTAGTGAACGACAGGGCTCGGGTCAGCCCCAGCATTTT. Its translation is CASSERQGSGQPQHF.

The V gene is TRBV7-9, the J gene TRBJ1-2, with D uncertain. V dropped 1 base and J dropped 4 bases, with 10 bases sitting between them. The germline gives CDR1 SEHNR, CDR2 FQNEAQ (reference sequence). The CDR3 covers 14 residues. The CDR3 DNA is TGTGCCAGCAGCTTAGGCGGATCACGCTATGGCTACACCTTC. The encoded protein is CASSLGGSRYGYTF.

The V call is TRBV7-9, the J call TRBJ2-7, with D perhaps TRBD2 (5 bases). Trimming cost V 7 bases and J 4 bases, with 14 bases left between them. This CDR3 has 13 residues. The germline gives CDR1 SEHNR, CDR2 FQNEAQ (reference sequence). DNA for the CDR3: TGTGCCAGCACCTCTAGCTCGAGTTACGAGCAGTACTTC. Encoded protein: CASTSSSSYEQYF.

The chain employs TRBV19 and TRBJ2-1, with 7 bases aligning to TRBD1. This CDR3 comprises 15 residues. V was pared by 4 bases and J by 4 bases, with 7 bases of the junction left unmatched. In germline, CDR1 is LNHDA, CDR2 SQIVND (reference sequence). The CDR3 loop reads CASSTLGQVYNEQFF. The CDR3 DNA follows: TGTGCCAGTAGTACTTTAGGACAGGTGTACAATGAGCAGTTCTTC. The full variable domain, completed using reference TRBV19 and TRBJ2-1, is DGGITQSPKYLFRKEGQNVTLSCEQNLNHDAMYWYRQDPGQGLRLIYYSQIVNDFQKGDIAEGYSVSREKKESFPLTVTSAQKNPTAFYLCASSTLGQVYNEQFFGPGTRLTVL.

The rearrangement joins TRBV7-2 to TRBJ2-1, with a possible D match to TRBD2 (6 bases). V was cut by 5 bases and J by 6 bases, with 17 bases left in between. The CDR3 is 15 amino acids. The germline V gene encodes CDR1 SGHTA and CDR2 FQGNSA. DNA for the CDR3: TGTGCCAGCAGCCTGGACTATACCAGCATCAATGAGCAGTTCTTC. Protein product: CASSLDYTSINEQFF.

A few counts support this clone. V is TRBV11-2 and J is TRBJ2-7; 7 nucleotides agree with TRBD1. The trim removed 3 bases at V and 7 bases at J, leaving 18 bases unmatched. CDR3 length equals 17 residues. Germline V CDR1 and CDR2: SGHAT, FQNNGV. CDR3 nucleotide sequence: TGTGCCAGCAGCTTCCCAGGGACGGGACAGCGCCTTGGTGAGCAGTACTTC. Translated: CASSFPGTGQRLGEQYF. The full variable domain, its missing parts supplied by reference TRBV11-2 and TRBJ2-7, is EAGVAQSPRYKIIEKRQSVAFWCNPISGHATLYWYQQILGQGPKLLIQFQNNGVVDDSQLPKDRFSAERLKGVDSTLKIQPAKLEDSAVYLCASSFPGTGQRLGEQYFGPGTRLTVT.

The rearrangement links TRBV7-9 to TRBJ2-7; D unclear. The CDR3 runs to 11 residues. Germline CDR1 reads SEHNR; CDR2 reads FQNEAQ (reference sequence). Trimming pared 5 bases from V and 9 bases from J, leaving 11 bases between. The CDR3 is CASSPLVVQYF. In DNA form, the CDR3 reads TGTGCCAGCAGCCCCTTGGTAGTGCAGTACTTC.

V and J are TRBV6-1 and TRBJ2-1; D perhaps matches TRBD1 (6 bases). Germline V CDR1 and CDR2: MNHNS, SASEGT. This CDR3 has 15 amino acids. The V end was cut by 5 bases, the J end by 3 bases, with 14 bases between. The CDR3 is CASSPTGNSYNEQFF. The CDR3 nucleotides read TGTGCCAGCAGTCCTACAGGGAATAGCTACAATGAGCAGTTCTTC.

This chain uses TRBV9 with TRBJ1-2; a possible D gene is TRBD1 (6 bases). The CDR3 totals 14 residues. Germline V gives CDR1 SGDLS, CDR2 YYNGEE. Between the trimmed V and J ends, which lost 0 bases and 5 bases, there was a span of 11 bases. The CDR3 region is CASSVEVTGYGYTF. The DNA of the CDR3 is TGTGCCAGCAGCGTAGAGGTGACAGGATATGGCTACACCTTC. Drawing the rest from reference TRBV9 and TRBJ1-2, the complete variable domain is DSGVTQTPKHLITATGQRVTLRCSPRSGDLSVYWYQQSLDQGLQFLIQYYNGEERAKGNILERFSAQQFPDLHSELNLSSLELGDSALYFCASSVEVTGYGYTFGSGTRLTVV.

The chain combines TRBV27 with TRBJ2-2; weak D call: TRBD1 (5 bases). Germline CDR1 reads MNHEY; CDR2 reads SMNVEV (reference sequence). The CDR3 loop spans 18 amino acids. V dropped 2 bases and J dropped 1 base, with 17 bases sitting between them. DNA for the CDR3: TGTGCCAGCAGTTTAAGCGTGGAATCAGGGATGAACACCGGGGAGCTGTTTTTT. Encoded protein: CASSLSVESGMNTGELFF.

The chain joins TRBV5-1 to TRBJ1-5; D uncertain. The germline CDR1 and CDR2 sequences are SGHRS and YFSETQ. This CDR3 comprises 15 residues. Trimming left V 0 bases short and J 0 bases short, with 7 bases between. CDR3 region: CASSLEGYSNQPQHF. The CDR3 DNA reads as TGCGCCAGCAGCTTGGAGGGCTATAGCAATCAGCCCCAGCATTTT.

The V call is TRBV6-6, the J call TRBJ2-3, with 10 nucleotides matching TRBD2. The V gene end was trimmed by 0 bases and the J gene end by 2 bases; junction bases not matched to a gene: 2. Germline V gene lookup returns CDR1 MNHNY and CDR2 SVGAGI (reference sequence). The CDR3 covers 16 residues. DNA of the CDR3: TGTGCCAGCAGTTACTCCAGCGGGGGGGCCACAGATACGCAGTATTTT. Its protein product is CASSYSSGGATDTQYF.

The chain carries TRBV10-1 and TRBJ2-4, with D unresolved. Germline lookup yields CDR1 WNHNN and CDR2 SYGVQD (reference sequence). The CDR3 sequence is 15 residues long. Trimming shortened V by 5 bases and J by 2 bases, and 13 bases separated the two germline ends. CDR3 DNA: TGCGCCAGCAGTCCCTCTCGTGGGACCAAAAACATTCAGTACTTC. The encoded protein is CASSPSRGTKNIQYF.

V usage is TRBV28 and J usage is TRBJ2-7; D unresolved. V was cut by 5 bases and J by 2 bases, with 13 bases left in between. The CDR3 has 14 residues. Germline-derived CDR1 and CDR2 are MDHEN and SYDVKM. The CDR3 DNA follows: TGTGCCAGCAGTCTTGTAATACACCCCTACGAGCAGTACTTC. As protein: CASSLVIHPYEQYF.